The sequence of this T cell receptor beta chain was determined in a study of blood T cells in healthy people across ages. With a J-beta primer mix and a sample-barcoded 5' primer, a second PCR ran about 7 to 12 cycles. TCRdb used MiXCR to reprocess the 5' RACE reads, holding one entry per CDR3 protein. Here the sample spans over a million distinct CDR3 sequences, approximately 26% being singletons. Separately, the same data were catalogued under a study of T cells of mothers and their children. As reported in that work: Samples were obtained from a few healthy Caucasian mothers and their six children. For each mother, over 8 million TCR beta CDR3 reads were obtained, and for each child, around 3.1 million. Overlap measured in related mother-child pairs was slightly, non-significantly higher than in unrelated pairs.

The clonotype originates from a girl aged 2 to 10 in good health. The source material was blood.

CDR3 sequence: CSVDTSVGLFF. The CDR3 coding sequence is TGCAGCGTGGATACTTCTGTAGGTCTGTTTTTT. The V call is TRBV29-1, the J call TRBJ1-4; D ambiguous. Trimming pared 6 bases from V and 14 bases from J, leaving 16 bases between. CDR3 length: 11 amino acids. CDR1 and CDR2 from the germline V gene are SQVTM and ANQGSEA.